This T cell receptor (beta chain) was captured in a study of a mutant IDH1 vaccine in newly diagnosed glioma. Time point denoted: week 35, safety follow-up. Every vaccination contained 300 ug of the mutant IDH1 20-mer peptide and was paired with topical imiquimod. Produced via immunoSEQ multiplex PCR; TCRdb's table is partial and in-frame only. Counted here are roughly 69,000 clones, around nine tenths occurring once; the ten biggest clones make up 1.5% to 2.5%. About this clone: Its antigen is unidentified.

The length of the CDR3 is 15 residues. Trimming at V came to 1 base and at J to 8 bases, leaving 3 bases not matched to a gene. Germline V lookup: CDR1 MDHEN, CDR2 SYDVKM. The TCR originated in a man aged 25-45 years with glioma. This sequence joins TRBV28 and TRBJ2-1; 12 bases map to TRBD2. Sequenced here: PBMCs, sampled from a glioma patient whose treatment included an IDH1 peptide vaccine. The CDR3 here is CASSLSLAGGYEQFF. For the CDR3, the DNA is TGTGCCAGCAGTTTATCACTAGCGGGGGGTTATGAGCAGTTCTTC.